This T cell receptor (beta chain) was profiled in a study of cytomegalovirus exposure and HLA in healthy donors. This clone was recorded only once. Its specificity is not known. PCR amplification relied on 60 Vbeta primers (plus 13 Jbeta primers). Only in-frame clones appear in the TCRdb table, and some are missing; sequencing was by immunoSEQ multiplex PCR. The sample has under 200,000 clones; around 80% are singletons. Study-wide findings and caveats: Donors belonging to an Asian-associated ancestry cluster reportedly showed fewer N-insertions in productive TCRs than the approximately 690-donor mean, according to what a later analysis found. About 87% or about 30% of the time was how often most TCR beta V segments were productive, according to an earlier analysis. In a later analysis, specific HLA alleles were associated with around 17,000 TCR beta sequences at a 0.05 false discovery rate.

From germline, CDR1 is MGHRA and CDR2 YSYEKL. The CDR3 length is 18 residues. With 1 base clipped from V and 0 bases from J, the junction kept 9 bases outside the gene matches. The sample consisted of PBMCs. The TCR comes from a woman aged 45 to 65 in good health and CMV-seropositive. The chain employs TRBV4-1 and TRBJ2-3; TRBD2 matches 8 bases. The CDR3 protein is CASSQGPGGPTSTDTQYF. Written as DNA, the CDR3 is TGCGCCAGCAGCCAAGGACCGGGGGGGCCCACGAGCACAGATACGCAGTATTTT.